The 12 T cell receptor beta chains below were found in one sample sequenced in a study of CD8 T cells in ankylosing spondylitis (dated by TCRdb to about 2017). Antigens for these TCRs are unknown. General conclusions and limits of the study: A TCR beta motif of about 8 highly homologous amino acid variants appeared characteristic of blood from ankylosing spondylitis patients.

The method behind the library was 5' RACE. The data were produced on an Illumina HiSeq 2500. The raw public data were reprocessed by TCRdb itself: fastp quality trimming at Q25, MiXCR clonotype calling, in-frame beta chains only. Every distinct CDR3 protein forms one entry, paired with its most common genes and DNA. This sample lists roughly 670,000 distinct CDR3 sequences; around a fifth were detected once. Jointly, the top ten make up over 15% of the sample. Sequencing was performed on blood, either unsorted or a sorted T cell fraction (not recorded which). The receptors here all came from a male donor with ankylosing spondylitis.

This clonotype was recorded a few times. The rearrangement links TRBV20-1 to TRBJ2-1; possibly TRBD2 for D (6 bases). The CDR3 has 14 amino acids. CDR1 and CDR2 from the germline V gene are DFQATT and SNEGSKA (reference sequence). Trimming left V 2 bases short and J 4 bases short, with 12 bases between. This chain's CDR3 is CSARFAGRYNEQFF. The CDR3 DNA reads as TGCAGTGCTAGATTCGCGGGGCGTTACAATGAGCAGTTCTTC.

A few counts support this clonotype. The gene calls are TRBV7-9 and TRBJ1-2; D gene ambiguous. This CDR3 has 13 residues. Germline CDR1 SEHNR, CDR2 FQNEAQ (reference sequence). Trimming removed 4 bases at V and 4 bases at J, with 10 bases between. DNA for the CDR3: TGTGCCAGCAGCTCAACAGAGTCCTATGGCTACACCTTC. It yields the protein CASSSTESYGYTF.

This clonotype was seen at least ten times. The chain uses TRBV12-3 or TRBV12-4 and TRBJ2-5; D is uncertain. The length of the CDR3 is 13 residues. The V gene lost 3 bases and the J gene lost 5 bases, with 10 bases spanning the gap. CDR3 loop: CASSFDALETQYF. CDR3 sequence (DNA): TGTGCCAGCAGTTTTGACGCCTTGGAGACCCAGTACTTC.

The chain links TRBV27 to TRBJ2-1; 13 bases align to TRBD2. The CDR3 has 15 amino acids. Germline assignment: CDR1 MNHEY and CDR2 SMNVEV (reference sequence). Trimming removed 5 bases from V and 9 bases from J; junction bases left unmatched: 7. The CDR3 protein is CASSPGTSGNFEQFF. CDR3 nucleotide sequence: TGTGCCAGCAGTCCCGGGACTAGCGGGAATTTTGAGCAGTTCTTC.

This chain joins TRBV2 and TRBJ2-3; TRBD2 might be the D (6 bases). In germline, CDR1 is SNHLY, CDR2 FYNNEI. Trimming pared 3 bases from V and 8 bases from J, leaving 18 bases between. This CDR3 contains 15 residues. The CDR3 loop is CASSDNRDRGSTQYF. As DNA, the CDR3 is TGTGCCAGCAGTGATAATAGGGACCGGGGGAGTACGCAGTATTTT.

This clonotype was counted a few times. V usage is TRBV7-9 and J usage is TRBJ2-2; no definite D call. The germline gives CDR1 SEHNR, CDR2 FQNEAQ (reference sequence). This CDR3 is built from 16 residues. Trimming removed 5 bases at V and 1 base at J, with 14 bases between. The CDR3 loop is CASSQFGGRNTGELFF. Here the CDR3 DNA reads TGTGCCAGCAGCCAATTCGGCGGCAGGAACACCGGGGAGCTGTTTTTT.

The chain joins TRBV24-1 to TRBJ2-2; no reliable D call. The CDR3 extends over 12 amino acids. V shed 10 bases and J shed 1 base, with 6 bases lying between them. The germline V gene has CDR1 KGHDR and CDR2 SFDVKD. The CDR3 DNA sequence: TGTGCCACGCAGGAGAACACCGGGGAGCTGTTTTTT. Translated, it gives CATQENTGELFF.

The rearrangement links TRBV6-4 to TRBJ2-3; D possibly corresponds to TRBD1 (6 bases). The V and J ends lost 3 bases and 1 base respectively, with 8 bases between them. From germline, CDR1 is MRHNA and CDR2 SNTAGT. The CDR3 contains 14 residues. This CDR3 is CASSEQGGTDTQYF. DNA of the CDR3: TGTGCCAGCAGTGAACAGGGAGGCACAGATACGCAGTATTTT.

In this sample, this clonotype turned up a few times. The V gene is TRBV6-1, the J gene TRBJ1-2; D is uncertain. Germline-derived CDR1 and CDR2 are MNHNS and SASEGT. CDR3 length: 13 residues. V dropped 1 base and J dropped 3 bases, with 6 bases sitting between them. The CDR3 protein is CASSEESYYGYTF. The CDR3 DNA reads as TGTGCCAGCAGTGAAGAGAGTTACTATGGCTACACCTTC.

This chain joins TRBV3-1 and TRBJ2-2; 11 bases are a match to TRBD2. Germline values: CDR1 LGHDT, CDR2 YNNKEL (reference sequence). V gave up 3 bases and J gave up 1 base; unmatched junction bases: 7. The CDR3 runs 18 residues. The CDR3 reads CASSHYGLAGVNTGELFF. In DNA, the CDR3 is TGTGCCAGCAGCCACTACGGACTAGCGGGCGTGAACACCGGGGAGCTGTTTTTT.

The gene calls are TRBV20-1 and TRBJ2-1; 13 nucleotides agree with TRBD2. This CDR3 spans 13 amino acids. Unmatched junction bases numbered 4, after V lost 6 bases and J lost 8 bases. The germline V gene encodes CDR1 DFQATT and CDR2 SNEGSKA (reference sequence). CDR3 nucleotides: TGCAGTGCGGGGGGACTAGCGGGATATGAGCAGTTCTTC. It codes for CSAGGLAGYEQFF.

At least ten counts were recorded for this clonotype. The chain links TRBV29-1 to TRBJ1-1; unclear D gene. Trimming pared 7 bases from V and 3 bases from J, leaving 18 bases between. Germline V gives CDR1 SQVTM, CDR2 ANQGSEA. There are 14 residues in the CDR3. The CDR3, as DNA: TGCAGCGCTCAAACATCGATACTGGACACTGAAGCTTTCTTT. It yields the protein CSAQTSILDTEAFF.